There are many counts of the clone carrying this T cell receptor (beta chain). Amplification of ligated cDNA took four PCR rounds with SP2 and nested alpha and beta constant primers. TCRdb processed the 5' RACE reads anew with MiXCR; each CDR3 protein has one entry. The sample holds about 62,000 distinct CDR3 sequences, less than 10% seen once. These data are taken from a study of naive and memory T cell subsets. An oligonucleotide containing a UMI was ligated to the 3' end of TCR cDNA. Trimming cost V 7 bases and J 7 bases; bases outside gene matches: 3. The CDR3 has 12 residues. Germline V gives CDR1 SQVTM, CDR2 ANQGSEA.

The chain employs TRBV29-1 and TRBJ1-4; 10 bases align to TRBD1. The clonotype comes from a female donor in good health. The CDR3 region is CSARQGAEKLFF. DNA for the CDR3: TGCAGCGCCCGACAGGGGGCTGAAAAACTGTTTTTT.